The 7 T cell receptor beta chains listed next were all sequenced from one sample in a study of cytomegalovirus exposure and HLA in healthy donors. PCR used 60 Vbeta primers and 13 Jbeta primers. Some clones are missing from TCRdb's copy, which holds only in-frame ones; the method was immunoSEQ multiplex PCR. The sample has some 87,000 clones, more than 60% seen once. The sequenced material came from PBMCs. Every receptor here comes from a man between 18 and 35 years old in good health and CMV-seropositive.

This chain connects TRBV7-2 to TRBJ1-2; D is unclear. Germline loops: CDR1 SGHTA, CDR2 FQGNSA. This CDR3 spans 16 amino acids. V was clipped by 1 base and J by 0 bases, with 12 bases between them. The CDR3 DNA sequence: TGTGCCAGCAGCTTAGACGCAGGCCCTTCTAACTATGGCTACACCTTC. Translation: CASSLDAGPSNYGYTF.

This chain joins TRBV15 and TRBJ2-5; D might be TRBD1 (6 bases). CDR1 and CDR2 from the germline V gene are LNHNV and YYDKDF (reference sequence). Trimming removed 3 bases from V and 7 bases from J, with 6 bases in between. This CDR3 comprises 11 residues. The CDR3 is CATSRTGTQYF. The CDR3 coding sequence is TGTGCCACCAGCAGGACAGGGACCCAGTACTTC.

V and J are TRBV10-3 and TRBJ1-3; possible D gene TRBD1, 5 bases. The germline V gene has CDR1 ENHRY and CDR2 SYGVKD. This CDR3 comprises 15 residues. Trimming pared 4 bases from V and 0 bases from J, leaving 10 bases between. The CDR3 sequence is CAISGGPGSGNTIYF. The CDR3 DNA is TGTGCCATCAGTGGGGGCCCGGGCTCTGGAAACACCATATATTTT.

The chain is built from TRBV6-5 and TRBJ1-2, with a weak D call TRBD1 (5 bases). Trimming took 1 base from V and 8 from J, leaving 20 bases between them. CDR3 size: 16 residues. Germline V gene data show CDR1 as MNHEY and CDR2 as SVGAGI. The CDR3 reads CASSYFARGGKLGYTF. The CDR3 DNA sequence: TGTGCCAGCAGTTACTTCGCACGCGGGGGAAAATTGGGCTACACCTTC.

The chain is built from TRBV19 and TRBJ1-2, with D unresolved. The CDR3 length is 13 residues. CDR1 is LNHDA and CDR2 is SQIVND in the germline V gene (reference sequence). The germline V and J ends were trimmed by 3 bases and 8 bases, with 13 bases remaining between them. CDR3 amino acids: CASSIRGGLGYTF. In DNA form, the CDR3 reads TGTGCCAGTAGTATCAGAGGCGGGCTCGGCTACACCTTC.

The gene calls are TRBV7-8 and TRBJ2-1; D is uncertain. The V end was cut by 5 bases, the J end by 0 bases, with 14 bases between. This CDR3 is 16 amino acids long. The V gene's germline CDR1 is SGHVS and CDR2 FQNEAQ. CDR3 DNA sequence: TGTGCCAGCAGCGAGCCCGGGTTAAGCTCCTACAATGAGCAGTTCTTC. Translating it yields CASSEPGLSSYNEQFF.

The chain carries TRBV29-1 and TRBJ1-2; 10 bases map to TRBD1. With 7 bases clipped from V and 8 bases from J, the junction kept 7 bases outside the gene matches. This CDR3 is 12 amino acids long. CDR1 and CDR2 from the germline V gene are SQVTM and ANQGSEA. This chain's CDR3 is CSDSGQGRGYTF. Here the CDR3 DNA reads TGCAGCGATTCGGGACAGGGGAGAGGCTACACCTTC.